The rows below give T cell receptor beta chains drawn from one sample of a study of shared clonotypes between healthy human individuals. The method was immunoSEQ multiplex PCR; TCRdb's version includes in-frame clones alone and lacks a portion of them. The sample holds a few million clones, roughly 90% seen once. What was sequenced was naive CD4+ T cells from PBMCs. Receptors originate from a man aged 18 to 30 in good health. Some clones in this sample may be carry-over from other donors' samples. Both conserved end residues are part of each CDR3. The D gene is left open where the match is weak. For some rows the clone size is stated as once, few or many, or as a class when expanded; others skip it.

>TRBV28|-|-|TRBJ1-2
CASTTSGSPGYTF
TGTGCCAGCACCACTTCCGGTTCTCCTGGCTACACCTTC
>TRBV18|-|-|TRBJ1-1
CASSPSREGTEAFF
TGTGCCAGCTCACCCTCGCGGGAGGGTACTGAAGCTTTCTTT
>TRBV29-1|-|-|TRBJ2-7
CSAVGLEGEQYF
TGCAGCGCAGTAGGGTTAGAAGGCGAGCAGTACTTC
>TRBV7-3|-|-|TRBJ2-5
CASSLLNRGTQYF
TGTGCCAGCAGCTTATTAAATCGGGGGACCCAGTACTTC
>TRBV2|TRBD2|-|TRBJ2-3
CASIHRTSGRTDTQYF
TGTGCCAGCATCCACCGGACTAGCGGGAGAACTGATACGCAGTATTTT
>TRBV19|-|-|TRBJ1-4
CAARDKNEKLFF
TGTGCCGCCAGGGATAAGAATGAAAAACTGTTTTTT
>TRBV5-1|-|-|TRBJ2-3
CASSSVTGDTQYF
TGCGCCAGCAGCTCGGTGACGGGAGATACGCAGTATTTT
>TRBV11-2|-|-|TRBJ2-7
CASSFRGRAVPLSYEQYF
TGTGCCAGCAGCTTTCGGGGCAGGGCTGTCCCTCTTTCCTACGAGCAGTACTTC
>TRBV2|TRBD1|-|TRBJ2-2
CASSEQGQGYTGELFF
TGTGCCAGCAGTGAGCAGGGACAGGGGTACACCGGGGAGCTGTTTTTT
>TRBV28|-|-|TRBJ1-5
CASSFTDRTAYSNQPQHF
TGTGCCAGCAGTTTCACCGACAGGACCGCCTATAGCAATCAGCCCCAGCATTTT
>TRBV27|-|once|TRBJ1-1
CASRTMPSGAEAFF
TGTGCCAGCAGGACCATGCCTTCTGGGGCTGAAGCTTTCTTT
>TRBV5-6|-|-|TRBJ1-2
CASRPGVGGYTF
TGTGCCAGCAGGCCAGGGGTCGGTGGCTACACCTTC
>TRBV28|TRBD1|-|TRBJ2-5
CASSPDRALGETQYF
TGTGCCAGCAGTCCCGACAGGGCTCTGGGGGAGACCCAGTACTTC
>TRBV6-5|-|-|TRBJ2-7
CASSDRLAEQYF
TGTGCCAGCAGTGACAGATTGGCCGAGCAGTACTTC
>TRBV28|-|-|TRBJ2-7
CASSPGRRGGYEQYF
TGTGCCAGCAGCCCAGGGAGGAGGGGGGGCTACGAGCAGTACTTC
>TRBV11-3|-|-|TRBJ2-1
CASSFRTGLTFNEQFF
TGTGCCAGCAGCTTTAGAACAGGCCTGACTTTTAATGAGCAGTTCTTC
>TRBV4-2|-|-|TRBJ1-4
CASTQGAFDEKLFF
TGTGCCAGCACCCAAGGCGCCTTTGATGAAAAACTGTTTTTT
>TRBV18|TRBD1|-|TRBJ2-1
CASSPNSGQAGFNEQFF
TGTGCCAGCTCACCGAACTCGGGACAGGCCGGTTTCAATGAGCAGTTCTTC
>TRBV18|-|-|TRBJ2-1
CASSRPNEQFF
TGTGCCAGCTCACGTCCTAATGAGCAGTTCTTC
>TRBV5-1|TRBD2|-|TRBJ2-3
CASSTGLARSTDTQYF
TGCGCCAGCAGCACTGGACTAGCGAGAAGCACAGATACGCAGTATTTT
>TRBV10-3|-|-|TRBJ2-3
CAITSPSVENTQYF
TGTGCCATCACATCTCCCTCCGTCGAGAATACGCAGTATTTT
>TRBV4-2|TRBD1|-|TRBJ2-5
CASSQPGRGQAPGGQYF
TGTGCCAGCAGCCAACCCGGAAGGGGACAGGCCCCAGGGGGCCAGTACTTC
>TRBV28|-|-|TRBJ1-4
CASSPWTKGNEKLFF
TGTGCCAGCAGCCCCTGGACAAAGGGGAATGAAAAACTGTTTTTT
>TRBV5-1|-|-|TRBJ2-3
CASSWRSAGDTQYF
TGCGCCAGCAGCTGGCGATCGGCTGGGGATACGCAGTATTTT
>TRBV6-6|-|-|TRBJ2-3
CASRGGAAASTDTQYF
TGTGCCAGCAGGGGGGGGGCAGCGGCTAGCACAGATACGCAGTATTTT
>TRBV5-1|TRBD2|-|TRBJ2-1
CASSSSGTVYNEQFF
TGCGCCAGCAGCTCTAGCGGGACCGTATACAATGAGCAGTTCTTC
>TRBV13|-|-|TRBJ1-3
CASSPIRQFPRNTIYF
TGTGCCAGCAGCCCAATCCGACAGTTCCCGCGAAACACCATATATTTT
>TRBV6-1|-|-|TRBJ2-1
CASSEETGWGAYNEQFF
TGTGCCAGCAGTGAAGAGACAGGTTGGGGGGCCTACAATGAGCAGTTCTTC
>TRBV7-6|-|-|TRBJ1-5
CASSRGGLGQPQHF
TGTGCCAGCAGCCGGGGGGGGTTGGGTCAGCCCCAGCATTTT
>TRBV18|TRBD2|once|TRBJ2-7
CASSLKLAGETYEQYF
TGTGCCAGCTCCCTCAAACTAGCGGGAGAGACCTACGAGCAGTACTTC
>TRBV6-6|-|-|TRBJ2-7
CASRGNIASYEQYF
TGTGCCAGCAGGGGGAATATTGCATCCTACGAGCAGTACTTC
>TRBV9|-|-|TRBJ2-6
CASSTRDRNWGANVLTF
TGTGCCAGCAGCACCCGGGACCGCAATTGGGGGGCCAACGTCCTGACTTTC
>TRBV12-5|-|-|TRBJ1-5
CASGLVPGGGNQPQHF
TGTGCTAGTGGTTTGGTACCCGGGGGCGGCAATCAGCCCCAGCATTTT
>TRBV7-2|-|-|TRBJ2-3
CASSLKVADTQYF
TGTGCCAGCAGCTTGAAAGTCGCAGATACGCAGTATTTT
>TRBV7-9|TRBD2|-|TRBJ2-7
CASSPLVLAGGQQYF
TGTGCCAGCAGCCCCTTAGTACTAGCGGGAGGCCAGCAGTACTTC
>TRBV7-8|-|-|TRBJ1-5
CASSLDRVGNQPQHF
TGTGCCAGCAGCTTAGACAGGGTGGGCAATCAGCCCCAGCATTTT
>TRBV5-4|TRBD2|-|TRBJ2-5
CASSFYVGGSKETQYF
TGTGCCAGCAGCTTTTATGTGGGAGGGAGTAAAGAGACCCAGTACTTC
>TRBV19|-|once|TRBJ2-5
CASSIVWGYQETQYF
TGTGCCAGTAGTATAGTCTGGGGTTACCAAGAGACCCAGTACTTC
>TRBV7-8|TRBD1|-|TRBJ1-5
CASSHRDRGQPQHF
TGTGCCAGCAGCCACCGGGACAGGGGTCAGCCCCAGCATTTT
>TRBV30|-|-|TRBJ2-1
CAWSALRPGNEQFF
TGTGCCTGGAGCGCCCTTCGACCCGGCAATGAGCAGTTCTTC
>TRBV28|TRBD1|-|TRBJ1-2
CASSLRTGDGYTF
TGTGCCAGCAGTTTACGGACAGGGGATGGCTACACCTTC
>TRBV2|-|-|TRBJ1-3
CASTRGGVYTIYF
TGTGCCAGCACTCGTGGGGGTGTTTACACCATATATTTT
>TRBV28|TRBD1|few|TRBJ2-1
CASSLGDRGPYNEQFF
TGTGCCAGCAGTTTAGGGGACAGGGGGCCCTACAATGAGCAGTTCTTC